Below are 5 T cell receptor beta chains sequenced from a single sample in a study of technical replicates of blood from several donors. This table comes from immunoSEQ multiplex PCR, and its TCRdb copy is limited to in-frame clones, with some not included. Of over 75,000 clones in the sample, around 95% were seen once. The source material was T cells isolated from PBMCs. These receptor sequences come from a human donor in good health.

The rearrangement joins TRBV29-1 to TRBJ2-7, with D perhaps TRBD2 (5 bases). This CDR3 has 15 amino acids. Germline V lookup: CDR1 SQVTM, CDR2 ANQGSEA. V was shortened by 3 bases and J by 3 bases, with 18 bases between the two germline ends. CDR3 in amino acids: CSVEVGDAGGYEQYF. The DNA for the CDR3 is TGCAGCGTTGAGGTTGGAGACGCAGGAGGCTACGAGCAGTACTTC.

The DNA of the CDR3 is TGTGCCAGCAGCTCGGAAGGGACTAGCGGATACAATGAGCAGTTCTTC. It specifies CASSSEGTSGYNEQFF. V gene TRBV11-3 combines with J gene TRBJ2-1, with 11 bases lining up with TRBD2. The germline V gene has CDR1 SGHNT and CDR2 YENEEA. V was clipped by 4 bases and J by 4 bases; unmatched bases: 6. CDR3 length: 16 residues.

The V gene is TRBV15, the J gene TRBJ2-7; the D gene is possibly TRBD2 (6 bases). This CDR3 contains 14 residues. Trimming removed 2 bases at V and 5 bases at J, with 13 bases between. Germline V gene data show CDR1 as LNHNV and CDR2 as YYDKDF (reference sequence). The CDR3 nucleotides are TGTGCCACCAGCAGATCCGGGGGTGAGAACGAGCAGTACTTC. Translated: CATSRSGGENEQYF. Full variable domain (missing parts from reference TRBV15 and TRBJ2-7): DAMVIQNPRYQVTQFGKPVTLSCSQTLNHNVMYWYQQKSSQAPKLLFHYYDKDFNNEADTPDNFQSRRPNTSFCFLDIRSPGLGDTAMYLCATSRSGGENEQYFGPGTRLTVT.

J is TRBJ2-7 and V is TRBV5-4, with TRBD1 as a possible D gene (6 bases). The CDR3 is made up of 13 amino acids. V was shortened by 2 bases and J by 4 bases, with 10 bases between the two germline ends. The germline gives CDR1 SGHNT, CDR2 YYREEE (reference sequence). CDR3 bases: TGTGCCAGCAGCTTCGGGACATCTTACGAGCAGTACTTC. This gives the protein CASSFGTSYEQYF.

This chain uses TRBV5-6 with TRBJ2-2, with D hard to call. Trimming removed 0 bases at V and 8 bases at J, with 14 bases between. This CDR3 has 15 residues. CDR1 and CDR2 from the germline V gene are SGHDT and YYEEEE. The CDR3 nucleotides are TGTGCCAGCAGCTTGGATTCAACTCCGTCGGGGGAGCTGTTTTTT. It translates to CASSLDSTPSGELFF.